A selection of T cell receptor beta chains follows, all from one sample in a study of cytomegalovirus exposure and HLA in healthy donors. Profiled with immunoSEQ multiplex PCR; TCRdb holds only in-frame clones, not every one. Here the sample table reports around 75,000 clones. Input material: PBMCs. All receptors come from a man over 45 in good health and CMV-seropositive. Each CDR3 is given with its conserved first and last residue.

CASSSRPRTGREPQHF,TRBV12-1,TRBJ1-5
CASHTGDTGELFF,TRBV19,TRBJ2-2
CASSSSGRTPYEQYF,TRBV28,TRBJ2-7
CATVPQGAIGGYTF,TRBV28,TRBJ1-2
CASSPGGGSSGNTIYF,TRBV9,TRBJ1-3
CASSWAGQGAYEQYF,TRBV5-1,TRBJ2-7
CASSLFPGQTPKNIQYF,TRBV27,TRBJ2-4
CASGSRLEAFF,TRBV12-5,TRBJ1-1
CATDQTGRIHGYTF,TRBV6-1,TRBJ1-2
CASSDFSWTGNSLNYGYTF,TRBV6-4,TRBJ1-2